Sequencing of this TCR beta chain was carried out in a study of technical replicates of blood from several donors. Repertoires were generated with immunoSEQ multiplex PCR, while TCRdb's copy carries only in-frame clones and drops some. The sample holds about 88,000 clones, around 94% seen once. The source material was T cells isolated from PBMCs. This TCR came from a human donor in good health.

CDR3 nucleotide sequence: TGTGCCAGCAGTTTAGTCGGGGGGTTCCGCCAAGAGACCCAGTACTTC. This encodes CASSLVGGFRQETQYF. The chain couples TRBV28 to TRBJ2-5, with TRBD2 identical over 7 bases. Germline CDR1 reads MDHEN; CDR2 reads SYDVKM. The CDR3 runs to 16 residues. Trimming cost V 2 bases and J 1 base; bases outside gene matches: 7.